This T cell receptor beta chain was documented in a study of T cell clones after liver transplantation. Overall study: Three of the eight recipients were HCV-positive; the rest had non-autoimmune, non-viral transplant indications. Study-level results: A significant post-transplant drop in circulating graft-donor-reactive CD4 TCRbeta sequences occurred in most of the 8 subjects.

Of note for this clone: What it binds is not known.

The CDR3 length is 15 residues. In germline, CDR1 is SGHNT, CDR2 YYREEE (reference sequence). The V and J ends lost 4 bases and 5 bases, in that order; junction bases with no gene match: 8. Measured with immunoSEQ multiplex PCR; TCRdb has only the in-frame clones, and not every one. Of tens of thousands of clones listed, around 70% are singletons. The chain links TRBV5-4 to TRBJ2-5; 10 bases are shared with TRBD1. This TCR came from a human patient who received a liver transplant. A share of the T cells may be of graft donor origin. The specimen was CD4+ T cells from blood, collected at the 15-month timepoint. The chain's CDR3 is CASSRTGQGRETQYF. The DNA for the CDR3 is TGTGCCAGCAGCCGGACGGGACAGGGGAGGGAGACCCAGTACTTC.